Below, 18 T cell receptor beta chains from the same sample are listed, as sequenced in a study of cytomegalovirus exposure and HLA in healthy donors. PCR amplification relied on 60 Vbeta primers (plus 13 Jbeta primers). TCRdb keeps only in-frame clones here, not all; method: immunoSEQ multiplex PCR. The sample includes more than 90,000 clones, 70% to 85% of them seen just once. Sequencing was done on a sample of PBMCs. The origin of the receptors is a man aged 45 to 65 in good health and CMV-seronegative.

The chain is built from TRBV5-1 and TRBJ1-3; D uncertain. Between the trimmed V and J ends, which lost 0 bases and 0 bases, there was a span of 10 bases. CDR3 length: 16 amino acids. The V gene's germline CDR1 is SGHRS and CDR2 YFSETQ. CDR3: CASSLVSLSSGNTIYF. The DNA for the CDR3 is TGCGCCAGCAGCTTGGTTTCGCTGAGCTCTGGAAACACCATATATTTT. Together with reference TRBV5-1 and TRBJ1-3, the CDR3 gives the full variable domain: KAGVTQTPRYLIKTRGQQVTLSCSPISGHRSVSWYQQTPGQGLQFLFEYFSETQRNKGNFPGRFSGRQFSNSRSEMNVSTLELGDSALYLCASSLVSLSSGNTIYFGEGSWLTVV.

This chain joins TRBV28 and TRBJ2-3, with TRBD1 matching over 7 bases. The V and J ends lost 6 bases and 10 bases, in that order; junction bases with no gene match: 16. Germline V gene sequence: CDR1 MDHEN, CDR2 SYDVKM. The CDR3 is made up of 15 amino acids. The CDR3 is CASSPPGQALGPQYF. CDR3 DNA: TGTGCCAGCAGCCCCCCCGGACAGGCTCTTGGTCCGCAGTATTTT. Supplemented by reference TRBV28 and TRBJ2-3, the full variable domain reads DVKVTQSSRYLVKRTGEKVFLECVQDMDHENMFWYRQDPGLGLRLIYFSYDVKMKEKGDIPEGYSVSREKKERFSLILESASTNQTSMYLCASSPPGQALGPQYFGPGTRLTVL.

The V gene is TRBV15, the J gene TRBJ1-1; D gene ambiguous. V lost 8 bases, J lost 0 bases, and 7 bases lay in between. Germline V gives CDR1 LNHNV, CDR2 YYDKDF (reference sequence). The CDR3 extends over 12 amino acids. CDR3 DNA sequence: TGTGCCACCGGGGAGGTGAACACTGAAGCTTTCTTT. Amino acid sequence: CATGEVNTEAFF.

The chain couples TRBV28 to TRBJ1-4, with TRBD1 matching over 8 bases. Germline V lookup: CDR1 MDHEN, CDR2 SYDVKM. V was pared by 8 bases and J by 5 bases, with 7 bases of the junction left unmatched. The CDR3 has 14 residues. The CDR3 region has the DNA TGTGCCAGCCTTCAACAGGGGGGGAATGAAAAACTGTTTTTT. Residues: CASLQQGGNEKLFF. Full variable domain (remainder filled in from reference TRBV28 and TRBJ1-4): DVKVTQSSRYLVKRTGEKVFLECVQDMDHENMFWYRQDPGLGLRLIYFSYDVKMKEKGDIPEGYSVSREKKERFSLILESASTNQTSMYLCASLQQGGNEKLFFGSGTQLSVL.

V and J are TRBV18 and TRBJ2-5; D might be TRBD1 (6 bases). V shed 0 bases and J shed 1 base, with 9 bases lying between them. CDR1 is KGHSH and CDR2 is LQKENI in the germline V gene. The CDR3 has 15 residues. The CDR3 bases are TGTGCCAGCTCACCACCAACAGGGACCCAAGAGACCCAGTACTTC. Its protein product is CASSPPTGTQETQYF.

J is TRBJ2-5 and V is TRBV28; 10 bases map to TRBD1. This CDR3 has 17 amino acids. Trimming at V came to 8 bases and at J to 5 bases, leaving 17 bases not matched to a gene. Germline V CDR1 and CDR2: MDHEN, SYDVKM. The CDR3 DNA follows: TGTGCCAGCCGAAGACAGGGGGCGTCCCTCGCATTGGAGACCCAGTACTTC. Translated, it gives CASRRQGASLALETQYF. Full variable domain (rest looked up from reference TRBV28 and TRBJ2-5): DVKVTQSSRYLVKRTGEKVFLECVQDMDHENMFWYRQDPGLGLRLIYFSYDVKMKEKGDIPEGYSVSREKKERFSLILESASTNQTSMYLCASRRQGASLALETQYFGPGTRLLVL.

This sequence joins TRBV4-2 and TRBJ2-5, with 11 bases matching TRBD2. Trimming took 4 bases from V and 1 from J; bases not matched to a gene: 8. This CDR3 contains 17 residues. CDR1 and CDR2 from the germline V gene are LGHNA and YNFKEQ. CDR3 amino acids: CASSPGTSGNPQETQYF. The CDR3 DNA sequence: TGTGCCAGCAGCCCGGGGACTAGCGGCAACCCCCAAGAGACCCAGTACTTC.

The chain carries TRBV5-1 and TRBJ2-5, with TRBD2 matching 11 bases. V shed 4 bases, J shed 1 base, and the junction held 6 bases outside the gene matches. This CDR3 has 16 amino acids. Germline CDR1 SGHRS, CDR2 YFSETQ. As DNA, the CDR3 is TGCGCCAGCAGCGTGGGACTAGCGGCCATCCAAGAGACCCAGTACTTC. Encoded protein: CASSVGLAAIQETQYF.

This sequence joins TRBV7-6 and TRBJ2-7; the D is unclear. The germline V gene has CDR1 SGHVS and CDR2 FNYEAQ. There are 17 residues in the CDR3. Trimming left V 2 bases short and J 2 bases short, with 19 bases between. The CDR3 coding sequence is TGTGCCAGCAGCTTACCCCCCAGCCCCCTCAGGACCTACGAGCAGTACTTC. Translated, it gives CASSLPPSPLRTYEQYF.

The DNA of the CDR3 is TGTGCCAGCAGCCGCCGCCGGGACAGGGGGTTAGCCCTCCACTTT. Amino acid sequence: CASSRRRDRGLALHF. The rearrangement links TRBV5-6 to TRBJ1-6; 11 bases are a match to TRBD1. Germline V gene lookup returns CDR1 SGHDT and CDR2 YYEEEE. V dropped 4 bases and J dropped 14; count of bases not matched to a gene: 11. This CDR3 comprises 15 residues.

The chain combines TRBV9 with TRBJ2-5; D gene unclear. CDR3 length: 15 residues. The germline gives CDR1 SGDLS, CDR2 YYNGEE. The V end lost 0 bases, the J end lost 2 bases, and 11 bases lay between the germline ends. CDR3 amino acids: CASSVGSTSQETQYF. Here the CDR3 DNA reads TGTGCCAGCAGCGTAGGGAGTACGTCTCAAGAGACCCAGTACTTC. Supplemented by reference TRBV9 and TRBJ2-5, the full variable domain reads DSGVTQTPKHLITATGQRVTLRCSPRSGDLSVYWYQQSLDQGLQFLIQYYNGEERAKGNILERFSAQQFPDLHSELNLSSLELGDSALYFCASSVGSTSQETQYFGPGTRLLVL.

The rearrangement joins TRBV9 to TRBJ2-3; TRBD2 matches 10 bases. From germline, CDR1 is SGDLS and CDR2 YYNGEE. The CDR3 contains 15 residues. Losses at the gene ends were 3 bases for V and 4 bases for J; bases not matched to a gene: 5. Here the CDR3 DNA reads TGTGCCAGCAGCGCGAGCGGGAGGGTTTCAGATACGCAGTATTTT. Translation: CASSASGRVSDTQYF.

The chain couples TRBV27 to TRBJ1-5; 8 bases map to TRBD1. The CDR3 extends over 15 amino acids. V shed 2 bases, J shed 0 bases, and the junction held 0 bases outside the gene matches. Germline V gene data show CDR1 as MNHEY and CDR2 as SMNVEV (reference sequence). The CDR3 DNA reads TGTGCCAGCAGTTTAGGACAGGGTAGCAATCAGCCCCAGCATTTT. It specifies CASSLGQGSNQPQHF.

This clone was counted once. The chain carries TRBV6-5 and TRBJ2-7; tentative D call: TRBD1 (5 bases). This CDR3 is 11 amino acids long. V gave up 8 bases and J gave up 7 bases, with 12 bases separating them. Germline V gene sequence: CDR1 MNHEY, CDR2 SVGAGI. The CDR3 loop is CASVRDQEQYF. In DNA form, the CDR3 reads TGTGCCAGCGTCAGGGATCAAGAGCAGTACTTC.

The J gene is TRBJ2-5, the V gene TRBV20-1; D gene uncertain. Trimming cost V 6 bases and J 5 bases, with 7 bases left between them. The germline CDR1 and CDR2 sequences are DFQATT and SNEGSKA (reference sequence). There are 10 residues in the CDR3. The CDR3 protein is CSAAWETQYF. CDR3 coding DNA: TGCAGTGCCGCGTGGGAGACCCAGTACTTC.

CDR3 loop: CASTGYRGRGQFF. The CDR3 DNA is TGTGCCAGCACAGGATACAGGGGGAGGGGGCAGTTCTTC. This rearrangement joins TRBV28 to TRBJ2-1; perhaps TRBD1 as D (8 bases). CDR3 length: 13 residues. Trimming pared 7 bases from V and 12 bases from J, leaving 19 bases between. Germline V gives CDR1 MDHEN, CDR2 SYDVKM.

The chain carries TRBV9 and TRBJ2-3, with D maybe TRBD1 (5 bases). The length of the CDR3 is 15 residues. Per the germline V gene, CDR1 is SGDLS and CDR2 is YYNGEE. Between the trimmed V and J ends, which lost 0 bases and 2 bases, there was a span of 10 bases. The CDR3 loop is CASSVGSGLTDTQYF. As DNA, the CDR3 is TGTGCCAGCAGCGTAGGATCAGGGCTCACAGATACGCAGTATTTT.

J is TRBJ2-3 and V is TRBV28; 9 bases are a match to TRBD2. The germline CDR1 and CDR2 sequences are MDHEN and SYDVKM. With V trimmed by 1 base and J by 2 bases, 1 base remained unmatched. CDR3 length: 15 residues. CDR3: CASSLSGLATDTQYF. The CDR3 bases are TGTGCCAGCAGTTTATCGGGACTAGCCACAGATACGCAGTATTTT.